This T cell receptor beta chain was recovered during a study of CD8 T cells in Susac syndrome. Random hexamers were used to reverse transcribe the RNA input (roughly 0.5 to 1 ug). MiXCR, applied by TCRdb to the immunoSEQ multiplex PCR reads, yields one record per CDR3 protein. The sample has some 120,000 distinct CDR3 sequences, roughly 94% seen once. V was shortened by 0 bases and J by 7 bases, with 10 bases between the two germline ends. CDR3 length: 13 amino acids. Per germline, CDR1 GTSNPN and CDR2 SVGIG (reference sequence). TCR beta was sequenced from blood CD8+ and CD4+ T cells. The multiple sclerosis control group was made up of treatment-naive patients with stable or active relapsing-remitting disease.

This TCR derives from a human donor with multiple sclerosis. The V and J genes are TRBV30 and TRBJ2-1, with TRBD2 as a possible D gene (5 bases). Sequenced sample: CD4+ T cells from PBMCs. CDR3 sequence reads: CAWSVQPGNEQFF. CDR3 sequence (DNA): TGTGCCTGGAGTGTACAGCCGGGGAATGAGCAGTTCTTC.